The 20 T cell receptor beta chains given below trace back to one sample, sequenced in a study of OX40 agonist ivuxolimab in advanced cancers. The protocol was immunoSEQ multiplex PCR, while the TCRdb copy is restricted to in-frame clones and leaves out a portion. The repertoire holds more than 65,000 clones, about 85% seen once, with around 6.4% in the top ten. The material sequenced was CD4+ or CD8+ T cells sorted from blood, taken in a trial of the OX40 agonist ivuxolimab. The receptor set was obtained from an adult with an advanced solid tumor such as melanoma, head and neck, liver or kidney cancer.

This chain connects TRBV10-3 to TRBJ1-2, with D possibly being TRBD1 (5 bases). The CDR3 loop spans 13 amino acids. V was cut by 7 bases and J by 7 bases, with 16 bases left in between. Per the germline V gene, CDR1 is ENHRY and CDR2 is SYGVKD. CDR3 loop: CAITAGQGGGYTF. CDR3 coding DNA: TGTGCCATCACCGCGGGGCAAGGTGGTGGCTACACCTTC.

The chain joins TRBV2 to TRBJ2-6; D is perhaps TRBD1 (6 bases). The CDR3 runs to 17 residues. V was shortened by 6 bases and J by 1 base, with 16 bases between the two germline ends. The germline CDR1 and CDR2 sequences are SNHLY and FYNNEI. The DNA of the CDR3 is TGTGCCAGCAGGGGGACACCCGCATTATCTGGGGCCAACGTCCTGACTTTC. Translated: CASRGTPALSGANVLTF.

This clone was recorded a few times. The genes are TRBV27 and TRBJ2-2, with 8 bases lining up with TRBD2. There are 15 residues in the CDR3. Unmatched junction bases numbered 8, after V lost 6 bases and J lost 5 bases. The germline CDR1 and CDR2 sequences are MNHEY and SMNVEV (reference sequence). CDR3 nucleotide sequence: TGTGCCAGCAGACCGGGACTAGGGTTTACCGGGGAGCTGTTTTTT. Protein product: CASRPGLGFTGELFF.

CDR3: CASSKVSGRGGTEAFF. The CDR3 DNA sequence: TGTGCCAGCAGCAAAGTTTCTGGACGGGGGGGCACTGAAGCTTTCTTT. The chain recombines TRBV21-1 with TRBJ1-1. TRBV21-1 is classified as a pseudogene. This CDR3 is 16 amino acids long.

The rearrangement joins TRBV7-8 to TRBJ1-3, with D possibly being TRBD1 (5 bases). Per the germline V gene, CDR1 is SGHVS and CDR2 is FQNEAQ. V gave up 2 bases and J gave up 0 bases, with 17 bases separating them. The CDR3 runs to 18 residues. In nucleotides, the CDR3 is TGTGCCAGCAGCTTACCCCGGGGGGGGGACGGCTCTGGAAACACCATATATTTT. This sequence encodes CASSLPRGGDGSGNTIYF.

The chain uses TRBV11-1 and TRBJ2-1; D might be TRBD1 (5 bases). CDR1 and CDR2 (germline): SGHAT, FQDESV (reference sequence). V gave up 3 bases and J gave up 4 bases, with 13 bases separating them. CDR3 size: 15 residues. The DNA for the CDR3 is TGTGCCAGCAGCTTTCTCTCAGGGCTATACAATGAGCAGTTCTTC. Encoded protein: CASSFLSGLYNEQFF.

V usage is TRBV6-4 and J usage is TRBJ2-4; a possible D gene is TRBD2 (7 bases). CDR1 and CDR2 (germline): MRHNA, SNTAGT. Between the trimmed V and J ends, which lost 3 bases and 8 bases, there was a span of 11 bases. The CDR3 runs to 13 residues. CDR3 bases: TGTGCCAGCAGTGAAGGGGAGGGGGACATTCAGTACTTC. This gives the protein CASSEGEGDIQYF.

The CDR3 DNA follows: TGTGCCAGTAGTATAGTCGTACGCGGCTACAATGAGCAGTTCTTC. Amino acid sequence: CASSIVVRGYNEQFF. The V gene is TRBV19, the J gene TRBJ2-1; D gene unclear. Germline CDR1 reads LNHDA; CDR2 reads SQIVND (reference sequence). The CDR3 runs 15 residues. With 1 base removed from V and 3 bases from J, the gap between germline ends came to 10 bases.

Concerning this clone: The junction does not match germline at one end; this may be a read error. The chain links TRBV6-5 to TRBJ1-6; D uncertain. Looked up from germline, CDR1 is MNHEY and CDR2 is SVGAGI. The length of the CDR3 is 13 residues. CDR3 bases: TGTGCCAGCAGGGGCTCCCATAATTCACCCCTCCACTTT. Translated: CASRGSHNSPLHF.

J is TRBJ2-7 and V is TRBV28, with D possibly matching TRBD2 (5 bases). Germline CDR1 is MDHEN and CDR2 is SYDVKM. V was trimmed by 6 bases and J by 3 bases, leaving 6 bases between them. CDR3 length equals 11 residues. As DNA, the CDR3 is TGTGCCAGCAGGGAGGACTACGAGCAGTACTTC. As protein: CASREDYEQYF. Supplemented by reference TRBV28 and TRBJ2-7, the full variable domain reads DVKVTQSSRYLVKRTGEKVFLECVQDMDHENMFWYRQDPGLGLRLIYFSYDVKMKEKGDIPEGYSVSREKKERFSLILESASTNQTSMYLCASREDYEQYFGPGTRLTVT.

The rearrangement links TRBV4-2 to TRBJ2-3, with D perhaps TRBD2 (6 bases). Between the trimmed V and J ends, which lost 0 bases and 2 bases, there was a span of 15 bases. CDR1 and CDR2 from the germline V gene are LGHNA and YNFKEQ. The CDR3 extends over 17 amino acids. The CDR3 here is CASSQDYGSYLTDTQYF. The CDR3 DNA reads as TGTGCCAGCAGCCAAGATTACGGGAGCTACCTCACAGATACGCAGTATTTT.

V usage is TRBV7-3 and J usage is TRBJ2-1; TRBD2 agrees at 14 bases. Trimming cost V 4 bases and J 3 bases; bases outside gene matches: 20. CDR3 length: 22 amino acids. The germline V gene encodes CDR1 SGHTA and CDR2 FQGTGA. DNA for the CDR3: TGTGCCAGCAGCTCTACGCAACAAGGACTAGCGGGAGGAAGTGGGTACTACAATGAGCAGTTCTTC. This translates into CASSSTQQGLAGGSGYYNEQFF.

V gene TRBV19 combines with J gene TRBJ2-6; D unresolved. CDR3 length: 14 amino acids. Trimming took 6 bases from V and 1 from J, leaving 7 bases between them. Germline loops: CDR1 LNHDA, CDR2 SQIVND (reference sequence). The CDR3 protein is CASSPHSGANVLTF. The CDR3 nucleotides read TGTGCCAGTAGCCCCCATTCTGGGGCCAACGTCCTGACTTTC.

The CDR3 DNA is TGTGCCAGCAGCTTGCAGGGCACTAATGAAAAACTGTTTTTT. This translates into CASSLQGTNEKLFF. This sequence joins TRBV5-4 and TRBJ1-4, with D maybe TRBD1 (5 bases). The V gene lost 1 base and the J gene lost 2 bases, with 6 bases spanning the gap. The CDR3 is 14 residues long. The V gene's germline CDR1 is SGHNT and CDR2 YYREEE (reference sequence).

This clone came up a few times. The J gene is TRBJ2-7, the V gene TRBV28; TRBD2 agrees at 9 bases. CDR3 size: 15 residues. The ends lost 6 bases at V and 4 bases at J; junction bases unmatched: 10. CDR1 MDHEN and CDR2 SYDVKM come from the germline V gene. In DNA form, the CDR3 reads TGTGCCAGCAGCCAATCAGCGGGAGGCGGGTACGAGCAGTACTTC. Its protein is CASSQSAGGGYEQYF. The variable domain in full, with the rest retrieved from reference TRBV28 and TRBJ2-7, is DVKVTQSSRYLVKRTGEKVFLECVQDMDHENMFWYRQDPGLGLRLIYFSYDVKMKEKGDIPEGYSVSREKKERFSLILESASTNQTSMYLCASSQSAGGGYEQYFGPGTRLTVT.

The chain has TRBV7-9 and TRBJ1-1, with D uncertain. From germline, CDR1 is SEHNR and CDR2 FQNEAQ (reference sequence). This CDR3 has 14 amino acids. Trimming removed 1 base at V and 1 base at J, with 7 bases between. The CDR3 nucleotides read TGTGCCAGCAGCTTAGTCTCAGGGAACACTGAAGCTTTCTTT. Protein product: CASSLVSGNTEAFF.

J is TRBJ1-2 and V is TRBV28; 9 bases fit TRBD1. The length of the CDR3 is 16 residues. Germline CDR1 reads MDHEN; CDR2 reads SYDVKM. V shed 5 bases, J shed 7 bases, and the junction held 14 bases outside the gene matches. CDR3 sequence: CASSPGRTGETSGYTF. The CDR3 region has the DNA TGTGCCAGCAGTCCCGGGCGGACAGGGGAAACGAGTGGCTACACCTTC.

This chain joins TRBV19 and TRBJ2-3, with D uncertain. The germline gives CDR1 LNHDA, CDR2 SQIVND (reference sequence). V shed 5 bases and J shed 6 bases, with 12 bases lying between them. CDR3 length equals 13 residues. CDR3 protein: CASSLDLPDTQYF. In DNA, the CDR3 is TGTGCCAGTAGTTTGGACCTACCGGATACGCAGTATTTT.

This rearrangement joins TRBV7-8 to TRBJ2-5; the match to TRBD2 covers 7 bases. Trimming removed 1 base from V and 2 bases from J; junction bases left unmatched: 4. The length of the CDR3 is 15 residues. The germline CDR1 and CDR2 sequences are SGHVS and FQNEAQ. This chain's CDR3 is CASSLGPGLQETQYF. For the CDR3, the DNA is TGTGCCAGCAGCTTAGGGCCGGGACTACAAGAGACCCAGTACTTC.

The CDR3 region has the DNA TGTGCCAGCAGCTGGCGGGGGTACAATGAGCAGTTCTTC. Its protein is CASSWRGYNEQFF. The chain couples TRBV11-2 to TRBJ2-1; 7 positions agree with TRBD2. The trim removed 4 bases at V and 4 bases at J, leaving 1 base unmatched. This CDR3 is built from 13 residues. Germline-derived CDR1 and CDR2 are SGHAT and FQNNGV.